The clone carrying this TCR beta chain was seen repeatedly, ten times or more. Its target is unknown. The entry originates in a study of T cells in Graves' hyperthyroidism and ophthalmopathy. Diagnostic decisions used clinical symptoms, serum thyroxine and TRAb, thyroid ultrasound and orbital computed tomography. The CDR3 covers 16 residues. V was clipped by 5 bases and J by 1 base; unmatched bases: 9. CDR1 MNHNS and CDR2 SASEGT come from the germline V gene. Template material for amplifying TCR beta CDR3 regions consisted of RNA transcripts. Carried out on the TCR CDR3, a first-round RT-PCR used the HTBI primer set. TCRdb itself ran the multiplex PCR reads through MiXCR, one entry per CDR3 protein. The table shows more than 300,000 distinct CDR3 sequences, with approximately 18% occurring only once. Findings of the study overall: Blood also showed most of the thyroid clonotypes that were expanded above 0.001.

The sample consisted of blood. The source is a woman under 40 with Graves' hyperthyroidism that later progressed to Graves' ophthalmopathy. The V gene is TRBV6-1, the J gene TRBJ2-5, with 8 bases identical to TRBD2. CDR3: CASSFHSGMGQETQYF. CDR3 DNA sequence: TGTGCCAGCAGTTTCCATAGCGGGATGGGCCAAGAGACCCAGTACTTC.